A single sample is the source of the 28 T cell receptor beta chains below, sequenced in a study of cytomegalovirus exposure and HLA in healthy donors. 13 Jbeta primers and 60 Vbeta primers were used for the PCR. The method was immunoSEQ multiplex PCR; TCRdb's version includes in-frame clones alone and lacks a portion of them. The top ten clones hold more than 12% of a sample with roughly 180,000 clones, 60% to 80% of them seen once. Input material: PBMCs. The receptors were gathered from a man aged 50 or older in good health and CMV-seropositive.

The rearrangement uses TRBV6-5 and TRBJ1-1, with D possibly matching TRBD1 (6 bases). The V end was cut by 2 bases, the J end by 8 bases, with 9 bases between. In germline, CDR1 is MNHEY, CDR2 SVGAGI. The CDR3 has 12 residues. Here the CDR3 DNA reads TGTGCCAGCAGTTACCCGGGACAAGAAGCTTTCTTT. This sequence encodes CASSYPGQEAFF.

Comments on this clone: One end of the junction does not line up with germline, which may come from a read error. The chain has TRBV2 and TRBJ2-7; unclear D gene. Per germline, CDR1 SNHLY and CDR2 FYNNEI. The CDR3 has 12 residues. The CDR3 sequence is CASREGGYEQYF. The CDR3 DNA reads as TGTGCCAGCAGGGAAGGCGGCTACGAGCAGTACTTC. Drawing the rest from reference TRBV2 and TRBJ2-7, the complete variable domain is EPEVTQTPSHQVTQMGQEVILRCVPISNHLYFYWYRQILGQKVEFLVSFYNNEISEKSEIFDDQFSVERPDGSNFTLKIRSTKLEDSAMYFCASREGGYEQYFGPGTRLTVT.

The chain employs TRBV7-3 and TRBJ2-7, with D perhaps TRBD1 (6 bases). CDR1 and CDR2 (germline): SGHTA, FQGTGA. Trimming removed 5 bases at V and 0 bases at J, with 11 bases between. CDR3 length: 14 amino acids. The CDR3 coding sequence is TGTGCCAGCAGCACTCAGGACAGCTCCTACGAGCAGTACTTC. Protein sequence: CASSTQDSSYEQYF. The full variable domain, its missing parts supplied by reference TRBV7-3 and TRBJ2-7, is GAGVSQTPSNKVTEKGKYVELRCDPISGHTALYWYRQSLGQGPEFLIYFQGTGAADDSGLPNDRFFAVRPEGSVSTLKIQRTERGDSAVYLCASSTQDSSYEQYFGPGTRLTVT.

CDR3 residues: CASSLRTGNNEQFF. In DNA, the CDR3 is TGTGCCAGCAGCCTCCGGACAGGGAACAATGAGCAGTTCTTC. The chain combines TRBV7-2 with TRBJ2-1; 8 positions match TRBD1. V lost 5 bases, J lost 5 bases, and 5 bases stayed unmatched. In germline, CDR1 is SGHTA, CDR2 FQGNSA. This CDR3 is 14 amino acids long. Variable domain in full (rest from reference TRBV7-2 and TRBJ2-1): GAGVSQSPSNKVTEKGKDVELRCDPISGHTALYWYRQSLGQGLEFLIYFQGNSAPDKSGLPSDRFSAERTGGSVSTLTIQRTQQEDSAVYLCASSLRTGNNEQFFGPGTRLTVL.

CDR3 DNA sequence: TGTGCCAGCAGCGAAAACAGCTATTCTAACTATGGCTACACCTTC. Residues: CASSENSYSNYGYTF. The J gene is TRBJ1-2, the V gene TRBV2; no clear D. The CDR3 is 15 amino acids. The V gene lost 6 bases and the J gene lost 0 bases, with 14 bases spanning the gap. Germline V gene sequence: CDR1 SNHLY, CDR2 FYNNEI.

This clone was found once. The chain couples TRBV4-1 to TRBJ2-2, with D perhaps TRBD1 (5 bases). The CDR3 loop spans 18 amino acids. The V gene lost 3 bases and the J gene lost 2 bases, with 19 bases spanning the gap. Germline CDR1 MGHRA, CDR2 YSYEKL. The DNA for the CDR3 is TGCGCCAGCAGCCAGGACATTATCGAACGCTTCAACACCGGGGAGCTGTTTTTT. Amino acid sequence: CASSQDIIERFNTGELFF.

The CDR3 loop is CASSSYPGQVNNEQFF. In nucleotides, the CDR3 is TGTGCCAGCAGCTCCTACCCGGGACAGGTGAACAATGAGCAGTTCTTC. The V gene is TRBV7-6, the J gene TRBJ2-1; 8 nucleotides agree with TRBD1. The CDR3 is 16 amino acids. V gave up 4 bases and J gave up 5 bases; unmatched junction bases: 10. Germline V gives CDR1 SGHVS, CDR2 FNYEAQ.

The chain is built from TRBV5-1 and TRBJ2-1; D possibly corresponds to TRBD1 (6 bases). Germline CDR1 is SGHRS and CDR2 is YFSETQ. V was pared by 4 bases and J by 4 bases, with 12 bases between. The CDR3 is made up of 14 amino acids. The CDR3 spells CASSAGQSYNEQFF. CDR3 DNA sequence: TGCGCCAGCAGCGCTGGACAGTCATACAATGAGCAGTTCTTC. Combining the CDR3 with reference TRBV5-1 and TRBJ2-1 gives the whole variable domain KAGVTQTPRYLIKTRGQQVTLSCSPISGHRSVSWYQQTPGQGLQFLFEYFSETQRNKGNFPGRFSGRQFSNSRSEMNVSTLELGDSALYLCASSAGQSYNEQFFGPGTRLTVL.

This chain joins TRBV6-5 and TRBJ2-3; a possible D gene is TRBD2 (7 bases). The V gene lost 2 bases and the J gene lost 4 bases, with 16 bases spanning the gap. Germline CDR1 and CDR2: MNHEY and SVGAGI. This CDR3 is built from 16 residues. CDR3 nucleotides: TGTGCCAGCAGTTACGGGAGGGGGAGAGGCCCAGATACGCAGTATTTT. Encoded protein: CASSYGRGRGPDTQYF.

The chain uses TRBV9 and TRBJ2-2; possibly TRBD2 for D (6 bases). V gave up 5 bases and J gave up 5 bases, with 10 bases separating them. The germline CDR1 and CDR2 sequences are SGDLS and YYNGEE. The CDR3 contains 13 residues. The CDR3 region is CASRRGLTGELFF. The CDR3 DNA reads TGTGCCAGCAGACGGGGACTGACCGGGGAGCTGTTTTTT.

The CDR3 loop reads CASSTKGQVGLNIQYF. CDR3 coding DNA: TGTGCCAGCAGCACAAAAGGACAGGTTGGACTAAACATTCAGTACTTC. The chain combines TRBV4-2 with TRBJ2-4, with 7 nucleotides matching TRBD1. CDR3 size: 16 residues. The trim removed 5 bases at V and 6 bases at J, leaving 13 bases unmatched. Germline V gene lookup returns CDR1 LGHNA and CDR2 YNFKEQ.

The rearrangement uses TRBV28 and TRBJ1-4; TRBD1 aligns across 8 bases. Losses at the gene ends were 11 bases for V and 6 bases for J; bases not matched to a gene: 11. Germline V gives CDR1 MDHEN, CDR2 SYDVKM. This CDR3 has 14 residues. This CDR3 reads CAAKGQGEHEKLFF. DNA of the CDR3: TGTGCCGCCAAAGGACAGGGCGAGCATGAAAAACTGTTTTTT.

The chain joins TRBV7-2 to TRBJ2-3; possibly TRBD2 for D (7 bases). The CDR3 spans 14 residues. The germline CDR1 and CDR2 sequences are SGHTA and FQGNSA. Between the trimmed V and J ends, which lost 1 base and 6 bases, there was a span of 11 bases. CDR3 loop: CASSLGGGVDTQYF. The DNA of the CDR3 is TGTGCCAGCAGCTTAGGAGGGGGGGTTGATACGCAGTATTTT.

This chain connects TRBV5-1 to TRBJ1-3; tentatively, D is TRBD1 (6 bases). The CDR3 sequence is 16 residues long. Germline V gives CDR1 SGHRS, CDR2 YFSETQ. V was pared by 4 bases and J by 0 bases, with 14 bases between. CDR3 region: CASSLTGQDSGNTIYF. The CDR3 region has the DNA TGCGCCAGCAGCCTGACGGGACAAGACTCTGGAAACACCATATATTTT.

V is TRBV28 and J is TRBJ2-3; 13 bases line up with TRBD2. After removal of 6 bases from V and 1 base from J, the junction contained 7 bases not matched to a gene. Germline V gene sequence: CDR1 MDHEN, CDR2 SYDVKM. The CDR3 is 17 amino acids. CDR3 nucleotides: TGTGCCAGCAGGAAGGGACTAGCGGGGACCCGCACAGATACGCAGTATTTT. Residues: CASRKGLAGTRTDTQYF.

This clone was seen just once. The V call is TRBV5-3, the J call TRBJ1-5; 7 bases line up with TRBD1. TRBV5-3 is known as an ORF, though its function is uncertain. This CDR3 is built from 16 residues. The V gene end was trimmed by 4 bases and the J gene end by 3 bases; junction bases not matched to a gene: 10. CDR3 DNA: TGTGCCAGAAGCCGGCTTGACAGGGCGAACAATCAGCCCCAGCATTTT. Translated: CARSRLDRANNQPQHF.

The J gene is TRBJ2-2, the V gene TRBV11-3, with TRBD1 identical over 7 bases. Losses at the gene ends were 5 bases for V and 5 bases for J; bases not matched to a gene: 5. CDR1 and CDR2 from the germline V gene are SGHNT and YENEEA. The CDR3 has 14 amino acids. The CDR3 sequence is CASSPLQGTGELFF. In DNA, the CDR3 is TGTGCCAGCAGCCCACTACAGGGGACCGGGGAGCTGTTTTTT.

Concerning this clone: The sample contains more than one DNA sequence encoding this CDR3. V and J are TRBV5-1 and TRBJ2-7; no clear D. CDR3 length: 13 amino acids. Germline CDR1 reads SGHRS; CDR2 reads YFSETQ. The V end was cut by 0 bases, the J end by 4 bases, with 8 bases between. CDR3 nucleotide sequence: TGCGCCAGCAGCTTGGGTCAGGAATACGAGCAGTACTTC. It specifies CASSLGQEYEQYF.

A single count supports this clone. DNA for the CDR3: TGTGCCAGCCGGGGGACAGGAGAGACCCAGTACTTC. Translating gives CASRGTGETQYF. The V and J genes are TRBV6-6 and TRBJ2-5, with 8 bases fitting TRBD1. The junction had 3 bases not matched to a gene; V was cut back by 8 bases and J by 4 bases. CDR1 and CDR2 from the germline V gene are MNHNY and SVGAGI (reference sequence). There are 12 residues in the CDR3.

The rearrangement joins TRBV11-2 to TRBJ2-3; D perhaps matches TRBD1 (5 bases). Germline values: CDR1 SGHAT, CDR2 FQNNGV. The CDR3 has 16 residues. V lost 4 bases, J lost 6 bases, and 20 bases lay in between. CDR3 sequence (DNA): TGTGCCAGCAGCTACAGCCAAAGACAGCCTGGGGATACGCAGTATTTT. It translates to CASSYSQRQPGDTQYF.

V is TRBV29-1 and J is TRBJ1-4; TRBD1 matches 8 bases. Germline CDR1 and CDR2: SQVTM and ANQGSEA. J lost 8 bases, V lost 4 bases, and 6 bases had no gene match. The CDR3 has 13 residues. The CDR3 is CSVVGQGQEKLFF. Here the CDR3 DNA reads TGCAGCGTTGTCGGACAGGGCCAAGAAAAACTGTTTTTT.

The V call is TRBV27, the J call TRBJ2-7, with D possibly TRBD1 on 5 matching bases. Germline CDR1 and CDR2: MNHEY and SMNVEV (reference sequence). CDR3 length: 13 residues. Trimming removed 5 bases at V and 1 base at J, with 9 bases between. The CDR3 region is CASSADSSYEQYF. The CDR3, as DNA: TGTGCCAGCAGTGCCGACAGTTCCTACGAGCAGTACTTC.

The rearrangement uses TRBV15 and TRBJ2-3; TRBD1 aligns across 9 bases. V lost 4 bases to trimming and J lost 3 bases; unmatched junction nucleotides: 8. CDR1 and CDR2 from the germline V gene are LNHNV and YYDKDF (reference sequence). This CDR3 is built from 16 residues. The CDR3 spells CATSTSRTGVTDTQYF. DNA of the CDR3: TGTGCCACCAGCACCTCTAGGACAGGGGTAACAGATACGCAGTATTTT. Combining the CDR3 with reference TRBV15 and TRBJ2-3 gives the whole variable domain DAMVIQNPRYQVTQFGKPVTLSCSQTLNHNVMYWYQQKSSQAPKLLFHYYDKDFNNEADTPDNFQSRRPNTSFCFLDIRSPGLGDTAMYLCATSTSRTGVTDTQYFGPGTRLTVL.

The chain couples TRBV9 to TRBJ1-2; TRBD1 aligns across 7 bases. The length of the CDR3 is 17 residues. Germline V gene sequence: CDR1 SGDLS, CDR2 YYNGEE. J lost 4 bases, V lost 2 bases, and 14 bases had no gene match. CDR3 sequence (DNA): TGTGCCAGCAGCGTCGCAAAAAGAATGACAGGGACCTATGGCTACACCTTC. Translated, it gives CASSVAKRMTGTYGYTF.

This rearrangement joins TRBV15 to TRBJ2-1; no definite D call. Trimming pared 5 bases from V and 9 bases from J, leaving 11 bases between. The CDR3 is 12 amino acids. Per the germline V gene, CDR1 is LNHNV and CDR2 is YYDKDF (reference sequence). CDR3 sequence reads: CATSLRHGEQFF. In DNA, the CDR3 is TGTGCCACCAGCTTACGACATGGTGAGCAGTTCTTC.

The chain links TRBV28 to TRBJ1-2, with TRBD1 matching over 8 bases. CDR3 size: 16 residues. Germline V gives CDR1 MDHEN, CDR2 SYDVKM. The trim removed 3 bases at V and 2 bases at J, leaving 8 bases unmatched. This chain's CDR3 is CASSFWDRRANYGYTF. The CDR3 coding sequence is TGTGCCAGCAGTTTTTGGGACAGGCGAGCAAACTATGGCTACACCTTC.

This clone was found a few times. J is TRBJ1-1 and V is TRBV4-1, with no clear D. CDR3 size: 13 residues. Germline V lookup: CDR1 MGHRA, CDR2 YSYEKL. Trimming cost V 0 bases and J 10 bases, with 12 bases left between them. CDR3 sequence (DNA): TGCGCCAGCAGCCAAGAATTGGTAGTTCCAGCTTTCTTT. It specifies CASSQELVVPAFF.

This chain joins TRBV15 and TRBJ2-2; D is perhaps TRBD2 (5 bases). CDR1 is LNHNV and CDR2 is YYDKDF in the germline V gene (reference sequence). The CDR3 is made up of 12 amino acids. Trimming shortened V by 3 bases and J by 11 bases, and 10 bases separated the two germline ends. The CDR3 nucleotides read TGTGCCACCAGCAGTCCCCCGGGAGAGCTGTTTTTT. As protein: CATSSPPGELFF. The full variable domain, rest sourced from reference TRBV15 and TRBJ2-2, is DAMVIQNPRYQVTQFGKPVTLSCSQTLNHNVMYWYQQKSSQAPKLLFHYYDKDFNNEADTPDNFQSRRPNTSFCFLDIRSPGLGDTAMYLCATSSPPGELFFGEGSRLTVL.